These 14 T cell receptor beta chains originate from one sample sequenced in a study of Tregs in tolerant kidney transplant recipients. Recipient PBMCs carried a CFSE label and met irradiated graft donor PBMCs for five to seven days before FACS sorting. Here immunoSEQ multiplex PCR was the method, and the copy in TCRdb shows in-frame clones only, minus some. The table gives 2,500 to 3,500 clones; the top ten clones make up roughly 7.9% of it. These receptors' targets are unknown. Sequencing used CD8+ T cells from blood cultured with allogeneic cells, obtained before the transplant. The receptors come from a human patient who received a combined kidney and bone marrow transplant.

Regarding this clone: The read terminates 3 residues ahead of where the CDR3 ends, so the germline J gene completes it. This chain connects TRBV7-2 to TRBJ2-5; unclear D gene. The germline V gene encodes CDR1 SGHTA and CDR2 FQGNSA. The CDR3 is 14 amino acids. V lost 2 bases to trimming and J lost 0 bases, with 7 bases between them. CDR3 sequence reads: CASSLNSYQETQYF. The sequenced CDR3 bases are TGTGCCAGCAGCTTAAATAGCTACCAAGAGACC.

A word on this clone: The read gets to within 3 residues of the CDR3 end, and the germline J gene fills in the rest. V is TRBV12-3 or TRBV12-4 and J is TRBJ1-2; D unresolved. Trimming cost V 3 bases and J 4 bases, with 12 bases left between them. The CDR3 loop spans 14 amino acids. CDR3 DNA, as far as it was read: TGTGCCAGCAGTTTTGGGCGCAGTGGCTATGGC. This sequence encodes CASSFGRSGYG. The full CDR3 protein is CASSFGRSGYGYTF.

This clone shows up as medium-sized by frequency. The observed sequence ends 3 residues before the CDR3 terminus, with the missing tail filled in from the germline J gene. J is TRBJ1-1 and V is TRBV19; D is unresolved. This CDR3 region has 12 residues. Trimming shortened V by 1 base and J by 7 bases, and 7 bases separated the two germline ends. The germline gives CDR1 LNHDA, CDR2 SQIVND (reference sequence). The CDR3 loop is CASSIGDIEAFF. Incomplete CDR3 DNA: TGTGCCAGTAGTATAGGCGACATTGAA.

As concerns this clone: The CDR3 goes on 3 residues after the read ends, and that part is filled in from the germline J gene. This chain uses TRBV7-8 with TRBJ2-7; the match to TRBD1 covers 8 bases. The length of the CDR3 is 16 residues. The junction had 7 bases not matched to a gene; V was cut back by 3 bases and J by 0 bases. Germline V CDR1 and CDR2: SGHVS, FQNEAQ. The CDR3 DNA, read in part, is TGTGCCAGCAGCTTGGGACAGGCCAGCATCTCCTACGAG. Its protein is CASSLGQASISYE. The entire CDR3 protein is CASSLGQASISYEQYF. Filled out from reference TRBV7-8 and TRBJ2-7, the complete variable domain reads GAGVSQSPRYKVAKRGQDVALRCDPISGHVSLFWYQQALGQGPEFLTYFQNEAQLDKSGLPSDRFFAERPEGSVSTLKIQRTQQEDSAVYLCASSLGQASISYEQYFGPGTRLTVT.

The CDR3 loop is CASSLVGTGDEAFF. The part of the CDR3 DNA that was read is TGTGCCAGCAGCTTGGTAGGGACAGGGGATGAA. The chain uses TRBV5-4 and TRBJ1-1, with 10 bases that match TRBD1. From the germline J gene comes the end of the CDR3, since the read stops 3 residues before it. The germline CDR1 and CDR2 sequences are SGHNT and YYREEE (reference sequence). Unmatched junction bases numbered 3, after V lost 0 bases and J lost 7 bases. This CDR3 region has 14 residues.

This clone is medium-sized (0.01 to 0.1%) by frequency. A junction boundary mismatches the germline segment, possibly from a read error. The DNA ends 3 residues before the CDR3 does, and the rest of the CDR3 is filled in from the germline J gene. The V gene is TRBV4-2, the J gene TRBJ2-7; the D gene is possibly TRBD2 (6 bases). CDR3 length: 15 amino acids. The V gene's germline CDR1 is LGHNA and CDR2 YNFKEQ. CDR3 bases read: TGCGCCAGCAGCCAAGATCGGGGGACCGCCTACGAG. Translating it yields CASSQDRGTAYE. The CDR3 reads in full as CASSQDRGTAYEQYF.

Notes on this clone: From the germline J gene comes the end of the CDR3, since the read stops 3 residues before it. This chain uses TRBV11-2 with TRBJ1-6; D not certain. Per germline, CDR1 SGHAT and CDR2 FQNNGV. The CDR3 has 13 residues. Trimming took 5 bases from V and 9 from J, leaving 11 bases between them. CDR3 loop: CASSLTEGSPLHF. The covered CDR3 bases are TGTGCCAGCAGCCTCACCGAGGGTTCACCC. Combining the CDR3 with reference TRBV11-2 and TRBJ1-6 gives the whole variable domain EAGVAQSPRYKIIEKRQSVAFWCNPISGHATLYWYQQILGQGPKLLIQFQNNGVVDDSQLPKDRFSAERLKGVDSTLKIQPAKLEDSAVYLCASSLTEGSPLHFGNGTRLTVT.

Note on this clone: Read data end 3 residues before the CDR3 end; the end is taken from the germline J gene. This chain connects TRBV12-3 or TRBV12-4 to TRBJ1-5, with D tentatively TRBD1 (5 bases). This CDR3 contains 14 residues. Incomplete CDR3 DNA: TGTGCCAGCAGTCAAACCGGGACTTCCTACCCC. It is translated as CASSQTGTSYP. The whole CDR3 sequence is CASSQTGTSYPQHF.

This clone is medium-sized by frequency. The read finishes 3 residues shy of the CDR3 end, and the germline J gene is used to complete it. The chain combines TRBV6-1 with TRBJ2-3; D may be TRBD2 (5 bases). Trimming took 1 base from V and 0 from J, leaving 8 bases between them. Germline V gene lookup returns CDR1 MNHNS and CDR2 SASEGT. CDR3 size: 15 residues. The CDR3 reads CASSEEAASTDTQYF. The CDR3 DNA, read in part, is TGTGCCAGCAGTGAAGAAGCGGCCAGCACAGATACG.

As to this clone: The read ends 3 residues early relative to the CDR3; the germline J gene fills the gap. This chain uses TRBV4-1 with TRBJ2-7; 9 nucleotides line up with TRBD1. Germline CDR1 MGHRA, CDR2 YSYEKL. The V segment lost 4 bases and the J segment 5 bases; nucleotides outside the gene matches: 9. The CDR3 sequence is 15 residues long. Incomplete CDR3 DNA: TGCGCCAGCAGCCCTATACAGGGGGCGGGTCACGAG. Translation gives CASSPIQGAGHE. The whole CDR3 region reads CASSPIQGAGHEQYF.

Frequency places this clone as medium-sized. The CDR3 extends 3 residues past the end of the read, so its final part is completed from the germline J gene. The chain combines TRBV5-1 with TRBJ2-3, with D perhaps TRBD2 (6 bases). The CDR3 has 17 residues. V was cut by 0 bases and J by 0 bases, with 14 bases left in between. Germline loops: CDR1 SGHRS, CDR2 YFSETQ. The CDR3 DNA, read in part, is TGCGCCAGCAGCTTGGATAGCGGCCGCTCTAGCACAGATACG. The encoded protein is CASSLDSGRSSTDT. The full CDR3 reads CASSLDSGRSSTDTQYF.

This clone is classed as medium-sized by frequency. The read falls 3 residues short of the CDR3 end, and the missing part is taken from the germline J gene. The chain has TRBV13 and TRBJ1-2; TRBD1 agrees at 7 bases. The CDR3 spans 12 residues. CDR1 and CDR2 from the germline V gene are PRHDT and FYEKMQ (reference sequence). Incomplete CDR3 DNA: TGTGCCAGCAGCCCACAGGGGCGAGGC. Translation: CASSPQGRG. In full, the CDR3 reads CASSPQGRGYTF.

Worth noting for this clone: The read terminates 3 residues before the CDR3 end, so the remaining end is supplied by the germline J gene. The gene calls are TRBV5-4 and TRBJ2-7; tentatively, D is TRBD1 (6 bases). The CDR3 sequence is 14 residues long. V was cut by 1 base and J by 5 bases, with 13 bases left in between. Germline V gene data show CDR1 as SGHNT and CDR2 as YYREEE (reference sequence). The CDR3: CASSLIGQTNEQYF. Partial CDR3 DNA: TGTGCCAGCAGCTTGATTGGACAGACGAACGAG. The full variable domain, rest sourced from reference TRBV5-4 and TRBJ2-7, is ETGVTQSPTHLIKTRGQQVTLRCSSQSGHNTVSWYQQALGQGPQFIFQYYREEENGRGNFPPRFSGLQFPNYSSELNVNALELDDSALYLCASSLIGQTNEQYFGPGTRLTVT.

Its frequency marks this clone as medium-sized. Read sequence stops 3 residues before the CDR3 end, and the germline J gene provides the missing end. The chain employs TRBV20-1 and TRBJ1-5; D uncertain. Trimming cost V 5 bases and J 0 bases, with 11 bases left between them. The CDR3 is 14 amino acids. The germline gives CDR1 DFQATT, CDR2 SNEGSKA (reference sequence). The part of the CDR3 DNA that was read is TGCAGTGCTCGACTGGTAGATAGCAATCAGCCC. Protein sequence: CSARLVDSNQP. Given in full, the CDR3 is CSARLVDSNQPQHF.